Listed below are T cell receptor beta chains from one sample, sequenced in a study of cytomegalovirus exposure and HLA in healthy donors. Method: immunoSEQ multiplex PCR; TCRdb's copy keeps in-frame clones and lacks some. The sample holds 150,000 to 200,000 clones, about 80% seen once. Specimen: PBMCs. These receptors were collected from a woman in her twenties or thirties in good health and CMV-seropositive. Both conserved end residues are part of each CDR3. D genes are given only for firm matches. Where a row states a size, it is once, few, many or the class of an expanded clone; other rows omit it.

>.|.|TRBV19|TRBJ1-1
CASSAGRPNTEAFF
TGTGCCAGTAGTGCCGGGAGACCCAACACTGAAGCTTTCTTT
>few|TRBD2|TRBV29-1|TRBJ2-7
CSAGTSGYEQYF
TGCAGCGCCGGGACTAGCGGGTACGAGCAGTACTTC
>.|TRBD2|TRBV28|TRBJ2-7
CASSFGGGLGGEQYF
TGTGCCAGCAGTTTTGGCGGGGGACTAGGGGGCGAGCAGTACTTC
>.|TRBD1|TRBV11-2|TRBJ1-1
CASSPRDRSNTEAFF
TGTGCCAGCAGCCCTAGGGACAGGTCGAACACTGAAGCTTTCTTT
>.|TRBD2|TRBV14|TRBJ2-3
CASSLAGGNTQYF
TGTGCCAGCAGCCTAGCGGGAGGGAATACGCAGTATTTT
>.|.|TRBV7-2|TRBJ2-7
CASSLARTYEQYF
TGTGCCAGCAGCTTAGCCAGGACCTACGAGCAGTACTTC
>.|.|TRBV9|TRBJ1-1
CASSVGSRDTEAFF
TGTGCCAGCAGCGTAGGGTCCAGGGACACTGAAGCTTTCTTT
>.|TRBD1|TRBV10-3|TRBJ2-5
CAISAGQEETQYF
TGTGCCATCTCAGCTGGACAGGAAGAGACCCAGTACTTC
>.|.|TRBV7-2|TRBJ2-7
CASSSGLVGSYEQYF
TGTGCCAGCAGCTCAGGCTTAGTTGGATCCTACGAGCAGTACTTC
>.|TRBD2|TRBV4-3|TRBJ2-3
CASSPGGSLGDTDTQYF
TGCGCCAGCAGCCCCGGGGGGTCCCTAGGGGATACAGATACGCAGTATTTT
>.|TRBD1|TRBV6-1|TRBJ2-7
CASRDRGLSDEQYF
TGTGCCAGCAGGGACAGGGGGCTTTCAGACGAGCAGTACTTC
>.|.|TRBV9|TRBJ1-5
CASSVDREDQPQHF
TGTGCCAGCAGCGTAGACAGGGAAGATCAGCCCCAGCATTTT
>.|TRBD1|TRBV19|TRBJ1-1
CASSTGQGAPEAFF
TGTGCCAGTAGCACGGGACAGGGGGCGCCTGAAGCTTTCTTT
>.|TRBD1|TRBV27|TRBJ2-3
CASKSGTGFTDTQYF
TGTGCCAGCAAATCGGGGACAGGGTTTACAGATACGCAGTATTTT
>.|.|TRBV30|TRBJ1-4
CAWSDNRVNEKLFF
TGTGCCTGGAGTGATAACAGGGTAAACGAAAAACTGTTTTTT
>few|.|TRBV6-5|TRBJ2-7
CASSQSRTTIEQYF
TGTGCCAGCAGTCAATCTCGGACTACGATCGAGCAGTACTTC
>.|TRBD1|TRBV5-1|TRBJ2-6
CASSLAAGGFPSGANVLTF
TGCGCCAGCAGCTTGGCAGCAGGGGGCTTTCCATCTGGGGCCAACGTCCTGACTTTC
>.|TRBD1|TRBV6-5|TRBJ1-2
CASSRTTRTGSGYTF
TGTGCCAGCAGCCGAACTACTAGGACAGGGTCCGGCTACACCTTC
>few|TRBD1|TRBV2|TRBJ2-3
CASSEAPPGQGADTQYF
TGTGCCAGCAGTGAAGCCCCGCCGGGACAGGGGGCAGATACGCAGTATTTT
>.|TRBD2|TRBV4-1|TRBJ2-1
CASSQTSSAGQFF
TGCGCCAGCAGCCAGACTAGCTCGGCCGGGCAGTTCTTC
>few|.|TRBV19|TRBJ1-5
CASRSTRIGEISNQPQHF
TGTGCCAGTAGATCAACGAGGATCGGAGAGATAAGCAATCAGCCCCAGCATTTT
>.|TRBD1|TRBV6-6|TRBJ1-5
CASSLGTDHQPQHF
TGTGCCAGCAGTTTGGGGACAGACCATCAGCCCCAGCATTTT
>.|.|TRBV9|TRBJ1-2
CASSGGGVGYGYTF
TGTGCCAGCAGCGGGGGGGGTGTAGGCTATGGCTACACCTTC
>.|.|TRBV4-1|TRBJ1-2
CASSRGGMYGYTF
TGCGCCAGCAGCCGGGGGGGGATGTATGGCTACACCTTC
>.|.|TRBV4-3|TRBJ2-7
CASSQDGGRDYEQYF
TGCGCCAGCAGCCAAGATGGTGGCAGGGACTACGAGCAGTACTTC
>.|TRBD2|TRBV5-4|TRBJ2-7
CASSLYNIGGVRREDYEQYF
TGTGCCAGCAGCTTGTATAACATAGGTGGCGTCCGACGGGAGGACTACGAGCAGTACTTC
>.|.|TRBV20-1|TRBJ1-1
CSASVYTEAFF
TGCAGTGCCTCCGTTTACACTGAAGCTTTCTTT
>.|TRBD1|TRBV5-6|TRBJ1-2
CASSLLFTGTVDYGYTF
TGTGCCAGCAGCTTGCTTTTCACTGGGACAGTTGACTATGGCTACACCTTC
>few|TRBD2|TRBV7-9|TRBJ2-5
CASSWEGQTQYF
TGTGCCAGCAGCTGGGAGGGTCAGACCCAGTACTTC
>.|TRBD2|TRBV29-1|TRBJ2-3
CSVLAGALTQYF
TGCAGCGTTCTAGCGGGAGCCCTGACGCAGTATTTT
>.|TRBD1|TRBV2|TRBJ1-4
CASSRQGISEKLFF
TGTGCCAGCAGTAGACAGGGTATAAGTGAAAAACTGTTTTTT
>few|TRBD1|TRBV5-1|TRBJ1-1
CASSLTGGVSGIAEAFF
TGCGCCAGCAGCTTGACAGGGGGTGTCTCTGGGATCGCTGAAGCTTTCTTT
>.|.|TRBV5-8|TRBJ1-4
CASSLEPGGVF
TGTGCCAGCAGCTTGGAACCGGGAGGGGTTTTT
>.|TRBD1|TRBV5-4|TRBJ1-5
CASSMGQSNQPQHF
TGTGCCAGCAGCATGGGACAGAGCAATCAGCCCCAGCATTTT
>.|.|TRBV4-1|TRBJ2-7
CASSPSLSAYEQYF
TGCGCCAGCAGCCCCTCCCTTTCGGCCTACGAGCAGTACTTC
>.|.|TRBV5-4|TRBJ1-4
CASRDQGATNEKLFF
TGTGCCAGCAGGGACCAGGGCGCAACTAATGAAAAACTGTTTTTT
>few|.|TRBV27|TRBJ2-1
CASSSSRVSAQFF
TGTGCCAGCAGTTCCTCCAGGGTCTCGGCGCAGTTCTTC
>.|.|TRBV5-4|TRBJ2-1
CASSLVGAGLNEQFF
TGTGCCAGCAGCTTGGTTGGGGCGGGGCTCAATGAGCAGTTCTTC
>few|TRBD1|TRBV25-1|TRBJ1-2
CASGQGVYGYTF
TGTGCCAGCGGACAGGGGGTCTATGGCTACACCTTC
>.|TRBD2|TRBV5-1|TRBJ2-3
CASSVGTSGSLDTQYF
TGCGCCAGCAGCGTAGGGACTAGCGGGAGTTTAGATACGCAGTATTTT
>.|TRBD2|TRBV23-1|TRBJ2-2
CASSHHPQRGNTGELFF
TGCGCCAGCAGTCACCACCCCCAGCGGGGGAACACCGGGGAGCTGTTTTTT
>.|TRBD1|TRBV30|TRBJ1-2
CACLGSGQGNYGYTF
TGTGCCTGCCTGGGTTCGGGACAGGGAAACTATGGCTACACCTTC